Below are 2 T cell receptor beta chains sequenced from a single sample in a study of blood T cells in healthy people across ages. Primed by a sample-barcoded 5' primer and a J-beta primer mix, a second PCR proceeded for 7 to 11 cycles. TCRdb re-analysed the 5' RACE reads in MiXCR, keeping a single row per CDR3 protein. The sample lists roughly 1.7 million distinct CDR3 sequences, about 31% occurring once. Sequenced input: blood. The receptors shown here come from a woman in her thirties in good health.

V usage is TRBV6-1 and J usage is TRBJ1-5; no clear D gene. This CDR3 comprises 14 residues. The germline V gene encodes CDR1 MNHNS and CDR2 SASEGT. Deletions cut 6 bases from V and 11 bases from J, with 20 bases between. CDR3 amino acids: CASSEEVKGAAQHF. DNA of the CDR3: TGTGCCAGCAGCGAGGAAGTGAAGGGCGCGGCCCAGCATTTT.

This rearrangement joins TRBV20-1 to TRBJ2-3, with 9 bases identical to TRBD2. This CDR3 has 14 residues. The germline CDR1 and CDR2 sequences are DFQATT and SNEGSKA (reference sequence). The CDR3 here is CSVGKAGGSDTQYF. CDR3 nucleotide sequence: TGCTCTGTGGGAAAAGCGGGAGGTTCAGATACGCAGTATTTT.